This TCR beta chain originates from a study of a mutant IDH1 vaccine in newly diagnosed glioma (dated by TCRdb to the early 2020s). The study in broad terms: Eight vaccinations were administered to patients in weeks 1, 3, 5, 7, 11, 15, 19 and 23, corresponding to visits V03 through V10. Vaccination began 4-6 weeks after radiotherapy alone, or alongside temozolomide cycles in the chemotherapy-containing groups. For exploratory analyses, longitudinal TCRB deep sequencing was carried out in around 24 treated patients wherever samples were available. Of the 25 to 40 patients who were treated, about 60% were male and about 40% were female, and the mean age was around 41 years. Peripheral blood was collected at six visits: V03 (baseline), V05, V07, V10, V12 and V13. Before enrollment, patients had received standard therapy of radiotherapy alone, temozolomide alone, or radiochemotherapy with temozolomide; most received the combination. On the study overall, not on this receptor specifically: According to the authors, sample limitations meant that analyses of patient blood samples could not be reproduced. Changes in the top peripheral T cell clonotypes picked up by TCRB sequencing did not appear to be linked to pseudoprogression. PBMC samples for TCRB deep sequencing were selected based on availability. Immune responses induced by the vaccine were seen in about 93% of patients across multiple MHC alleles.

The label giving this sample's time point can be read as: week 11, during vaccination. Each vaccine dose was 300 ug of a 20-mer mutant IDH1 peptide in Montanide, given subcutaneously with topical imiquimod. The donors had newly diagnosed IDH1-mutant astrocytomas of WHO grade 3 or 4 that showed loss of nuclear ATRX. The samples were drawn from NOA16, a multicentre, single-arm, open-label phase I trial in Germany that tested a mutant IDH1 peptide vaccine in humans for the first time. Genomic DNA for TCRB sequencing was extracted from EDTA blood using the DNeasy Blood and Tissue Kit. The library was produced with the immunoSEQ multiplex PCR assay. Following the manufacturer's protocol, the hsTCRB Kit was used to amplify rearranged TCR beta chain sequences. An Illumina MiSeq was used to sequence the TCRB libraries. As for how the authors treated the data: The proprietary platform of the kit vendor was used for demultiplexing, trimming and gene mapping. TCRdb's version of the immuneACCESS table is confined to in-frame rearrangements and falls short of the full clone set. An unresolved V gene accounts for under half of the shortfall where checked; the remainder is of unknown origin. The V and J calls and the clone size are those of that table, but D and trimming were determined from the DNA. This sample is represented by tens of thousands of clones; roughly 80% of them were singletons. The leading ten clones occupy around 6.5% of the sample.

V is pruned by 4 bases and J by 0 bases, leaving 4 bases of the junction without a gene match. Including cysteine and phenylalanine, the CDR3 has 15 amino acids. The read is trimmed to its CDR3 DNA, 45 bases read in frame from base 1. In the germline V gene, CDR1 corresponds to MRHNA and CDR2 to SNTAGT. In this sample, this clone turned up a few times. What antigen it recognizes has not been identified. Per-nucleotide qualities are absent, and no much larger clonotype sits a single base away. This TCR was sampled from a man aged 45-65 years with glioma. Sequenced here: PBMCs, sampled from a glioma patient whose treatment included an IDH1 peptide vaccine. The chain is assembled from TRBV6-4 and TRBJ2-3, and 7 junctional nucleotides match TRBD2. The nucleotides are TGTGCCAGCAGTGCTAGCGGTGGCAGCACAGATACGCAGTATTTT. Its protein product is CASSASGGSTDTQYF.